This TCR beta chain originates from a study of T cell repertoires in ileal Crohn's disease. Whole-study context: About 36% were active smokers at surgery; median disease duration was about 7.5 years. Surgery for a complication: stricturing in roughly 61%, penetrating in approximately 40%. Study results and limitations: Sorted CD8 T cells held more high-frequency clones than CD4.

In regard to this clone: The target antigen is unknown.

The data were produced by immunoSEQ multiplex PCR, yet TCRdb's version contains in-frame clones alone and is incomplete. Here the sample spans tens of thousands of clones, approximately 78% being singletons. CDR1 and CDR2 (germline): SGHDT, YYEEEE. The ends were cut back, 2 bases at V and 2 bases at J, with 10 bases in the middle. The CDR3 runs to 14 residues. This TCR came from an adult with Crohn's disease. This chain joins TRBV5-6 and TRBJ1-1; D is uncertain. The sequenced material came from ileal tissue. The CDR3 sequence is CASSFMGGNTEAFF. The CDR3 DNA reads TGTGCCAGCAGCTTTATGGGAGGAAACACTGAAGCTTTCTTT. The complete variable domain, with remaining parts taken from reference TRBV5-6 and TRBJ1-1, reads DAGVTQSPTHLIKTRGQQVTLRCSPKSGHDTVSWYQQALGQGPQFIFQYYEEEERQRGNFPDRFSGHQFPNYSSELNVNALLLGDSALYLCASSFMGGNTEAFFGQGTRLTVV.